The TCR beta chain described here comes from a study of T cells after yellow fever vaccination. TCRdb reprocessed the 5' RACE reads with MiXCR, giving one entry per CDR3 protein. In the table there are over 150,000 distinct CDR3 sequences, 5.5% to 8% of which are singletons. Between the trimmed V and J ends, which lost 1 base and 4 bases, there was a span of 7 bases. The CDR3 length is 14 residues. Germline assignment: CDR1 MGHRA and CDR2 YSYEKL. This clonotype turned up a few times. The sample was CD4+ T cells sorted from PBMCs, taken on the day of the first yellow fever vaccination. The chain is built from TRBV4-1 and TRBJ2-2; D remains unclear. This clonotype was obtained from a man aged 18 to 29 who received the YFV17D yellow fever vaccine. CDR3 DNA sequence: TGCGCCAGCAGCCAAGCGGGTTTCACCGGGGAGCTGTTTTTT. Translated, it gives CASSQAGFTGELFF.